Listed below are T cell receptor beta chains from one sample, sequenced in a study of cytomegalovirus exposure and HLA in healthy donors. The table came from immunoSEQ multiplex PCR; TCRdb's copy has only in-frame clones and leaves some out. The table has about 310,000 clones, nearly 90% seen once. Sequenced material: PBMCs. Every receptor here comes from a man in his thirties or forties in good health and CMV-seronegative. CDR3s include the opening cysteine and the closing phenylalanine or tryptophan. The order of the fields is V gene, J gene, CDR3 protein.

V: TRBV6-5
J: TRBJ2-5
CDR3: CASSLTSGGKETQYF

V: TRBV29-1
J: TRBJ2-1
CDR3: CSVRRGVGNEQFF

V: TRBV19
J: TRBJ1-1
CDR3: CASSFQGYGNTEAFF

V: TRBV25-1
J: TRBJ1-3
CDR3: CASSGPGEHYGNTIYF

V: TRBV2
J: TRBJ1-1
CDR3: CASSKRQVGGFTEAFF

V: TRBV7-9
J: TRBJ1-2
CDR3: CASSSPTANYGYTF

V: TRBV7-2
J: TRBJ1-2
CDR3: CASSNRVRYGYTF

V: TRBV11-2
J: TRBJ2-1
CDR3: CASSPSGLAVYNEQFF

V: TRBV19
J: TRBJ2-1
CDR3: CASKRTGVVNEQFF

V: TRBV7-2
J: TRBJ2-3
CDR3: CASNGGGGTDTQYF

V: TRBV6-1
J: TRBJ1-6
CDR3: CASSAWTGDGNSPLHF

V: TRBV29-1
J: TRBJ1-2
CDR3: CSADRSGYTF

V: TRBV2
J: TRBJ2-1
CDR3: CASSRQGNEQFF

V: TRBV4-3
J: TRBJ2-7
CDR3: CASSQDGGILSYEQYF

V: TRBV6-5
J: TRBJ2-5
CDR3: CASRLSGGTQYF

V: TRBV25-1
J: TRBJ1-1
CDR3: CASSESGRAMNTEAFF

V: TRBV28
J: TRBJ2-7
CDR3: CASSLGQGAYYEQYF

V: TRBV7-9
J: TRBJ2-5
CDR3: CASSLALQRQETQYF

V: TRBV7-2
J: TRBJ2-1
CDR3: CASNKRTGGPWDEQFF

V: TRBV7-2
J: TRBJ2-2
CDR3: CASSLGQNTGELFF

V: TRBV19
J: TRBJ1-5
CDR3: CASSIGPSRDRESNQPQHF

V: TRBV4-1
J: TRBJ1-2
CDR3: CASSHDRDRGIYTF

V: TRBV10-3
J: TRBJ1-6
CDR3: CAISDRTGRPLHF

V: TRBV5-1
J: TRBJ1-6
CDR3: CASSLVAGDNSPLHF

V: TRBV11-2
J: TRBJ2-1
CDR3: CASSFLAANEQFF

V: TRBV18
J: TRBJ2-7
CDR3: CASSREGGYEQYF

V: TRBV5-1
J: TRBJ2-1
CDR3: CASSLAGLAGRSYNEQFF

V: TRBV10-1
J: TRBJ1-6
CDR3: CASSEGWGEPNNSPLHF

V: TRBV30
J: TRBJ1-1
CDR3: CAYGRWSTEYPEAFF

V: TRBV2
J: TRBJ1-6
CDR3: CASSEVGQGKSPLHF

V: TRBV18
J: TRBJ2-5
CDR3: CASSAPVGGRRETQYF

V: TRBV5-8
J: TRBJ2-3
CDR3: CATQQEGRYTDTQYF

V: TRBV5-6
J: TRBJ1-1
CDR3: CASSLVGLGDTEAFF

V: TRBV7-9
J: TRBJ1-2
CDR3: CASSLDRYGYTF

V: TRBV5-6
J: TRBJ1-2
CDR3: CASSSSRTGGAIGYTF

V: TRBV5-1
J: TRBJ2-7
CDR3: CASSLSGTSANYEQYF

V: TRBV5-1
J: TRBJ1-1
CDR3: CASSAGQRHTEAFF

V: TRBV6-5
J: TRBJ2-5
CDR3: CASSYQRQNQETQYF

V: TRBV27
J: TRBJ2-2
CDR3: CASSWDRGPGELFF

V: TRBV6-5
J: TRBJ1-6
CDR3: CASSYSRHGNSPLHF

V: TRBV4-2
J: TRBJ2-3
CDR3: CASSQISGGAEDTQYF

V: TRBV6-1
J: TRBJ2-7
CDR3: CASTGIMGQMNEQYF

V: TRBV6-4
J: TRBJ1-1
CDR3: CASISRGRTMNTEAFF

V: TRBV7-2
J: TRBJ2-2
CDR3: CASSSLTGELFF

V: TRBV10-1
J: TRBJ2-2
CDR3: CASSEFWGGTGELFF

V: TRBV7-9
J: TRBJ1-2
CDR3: CAGRGAVGFGYTF

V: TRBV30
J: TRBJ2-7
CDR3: CAWSVGTGSAEQYF

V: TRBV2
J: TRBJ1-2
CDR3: CASSDNKGAPYGYTF

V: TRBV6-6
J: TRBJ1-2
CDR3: CASTLAVGAGYTF

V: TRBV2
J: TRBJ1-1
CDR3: CASSDPTVFATEAFF